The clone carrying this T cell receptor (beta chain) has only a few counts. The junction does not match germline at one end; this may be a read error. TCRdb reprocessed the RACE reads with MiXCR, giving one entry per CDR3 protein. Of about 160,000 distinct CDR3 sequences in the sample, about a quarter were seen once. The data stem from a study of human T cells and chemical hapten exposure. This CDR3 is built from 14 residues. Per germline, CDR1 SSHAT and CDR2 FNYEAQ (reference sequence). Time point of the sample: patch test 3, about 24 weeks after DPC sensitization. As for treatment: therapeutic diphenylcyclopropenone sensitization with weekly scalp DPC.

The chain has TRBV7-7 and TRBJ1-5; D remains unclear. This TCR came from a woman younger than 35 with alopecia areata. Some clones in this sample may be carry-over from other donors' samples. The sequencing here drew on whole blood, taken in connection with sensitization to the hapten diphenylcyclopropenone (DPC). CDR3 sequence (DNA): TGTGCTAGCAGCCCCTGGGTTCTCAATCAGCCCCAGCATTTT. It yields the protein CASSPWVLNQPQHF.